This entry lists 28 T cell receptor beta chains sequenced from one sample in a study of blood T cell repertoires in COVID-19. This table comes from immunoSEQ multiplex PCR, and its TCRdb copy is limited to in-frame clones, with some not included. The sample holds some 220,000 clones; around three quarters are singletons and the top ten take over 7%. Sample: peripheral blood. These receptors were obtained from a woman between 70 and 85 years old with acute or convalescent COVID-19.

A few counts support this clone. For the CDR3, the DNA is TGTGCCAGCAGCCAAGGGGGACGGGGGGGACTCGGTTATACGCAGTATTTT. Its translation is CASSQGGRGGLGYTQYF. The chain carries TRBV4-2 and TRBJ2-3, with 8 positions matching TRBD2. CDR1 and CDR2 from the germline V gene are LGHNA and YNFKEQ. J lost 7 bases, V lost 1 base, and 13 bases had no gene match. The CDR3 spans 17 residues.

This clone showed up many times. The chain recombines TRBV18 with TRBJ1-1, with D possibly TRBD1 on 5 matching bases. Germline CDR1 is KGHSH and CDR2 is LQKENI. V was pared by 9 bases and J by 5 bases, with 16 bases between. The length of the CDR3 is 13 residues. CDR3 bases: TGTGCCAGTAACCAGGGAGGGGAGACTGAAGCTTTCTTT. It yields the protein CASNQGGETEAFF.

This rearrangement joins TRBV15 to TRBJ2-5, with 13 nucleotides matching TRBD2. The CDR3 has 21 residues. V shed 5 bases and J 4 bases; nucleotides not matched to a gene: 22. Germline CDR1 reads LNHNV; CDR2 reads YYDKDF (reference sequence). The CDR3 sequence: CATSPHFGRTSGGRGGETQYF. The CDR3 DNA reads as TGTGCCACCAGCCCTCATTTTGGGAGGACTAGCGGGGGCCGAGGGGGAGAGACCCAGTACTTC.

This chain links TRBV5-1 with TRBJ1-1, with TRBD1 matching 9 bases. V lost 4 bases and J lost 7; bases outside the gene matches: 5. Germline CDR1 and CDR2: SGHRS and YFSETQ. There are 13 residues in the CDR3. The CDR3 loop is CASSHGQGIEAFF. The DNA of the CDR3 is TGCGCCAGCAGCCACGGACAGGGGATTGAAGCTTTCTTT.

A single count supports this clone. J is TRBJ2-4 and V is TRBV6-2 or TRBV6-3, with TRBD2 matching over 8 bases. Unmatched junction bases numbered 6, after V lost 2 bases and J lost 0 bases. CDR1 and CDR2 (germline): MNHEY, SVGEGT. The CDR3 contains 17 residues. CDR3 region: CASSYNPGGVAKNIQYF. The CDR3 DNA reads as TGTGCCAGCAGTTACAACCCGGGGGGGGTAGCCAAAAACATTCAGTACTTC.

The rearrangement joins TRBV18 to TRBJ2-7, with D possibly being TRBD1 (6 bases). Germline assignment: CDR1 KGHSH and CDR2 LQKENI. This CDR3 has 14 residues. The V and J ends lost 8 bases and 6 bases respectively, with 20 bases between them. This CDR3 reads CASQGQEFIGEQYF. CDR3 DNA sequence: TGTGCCAGCCAGGGGCAGGAATTTATCGGCGAGCAGTACTTC.

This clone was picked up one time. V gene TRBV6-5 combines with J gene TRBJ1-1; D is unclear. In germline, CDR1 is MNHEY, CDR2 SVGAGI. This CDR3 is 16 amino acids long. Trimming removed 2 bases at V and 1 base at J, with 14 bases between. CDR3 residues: CASSYSPRLENTEAFF. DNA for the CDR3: TGTGCCAGCAGTTACAGCCCTAGACTAGAGAACACTGAAGCTTTCTTT.

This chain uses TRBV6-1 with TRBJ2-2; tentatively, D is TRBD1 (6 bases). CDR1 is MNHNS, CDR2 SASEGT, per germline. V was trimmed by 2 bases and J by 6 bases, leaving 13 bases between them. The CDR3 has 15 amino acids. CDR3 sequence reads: CASSEYRAGAGELFF. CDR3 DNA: TGTGCCAGCAGTGAATATCGGGCAGGGGCCGGGGAGCTGTTTTTT.

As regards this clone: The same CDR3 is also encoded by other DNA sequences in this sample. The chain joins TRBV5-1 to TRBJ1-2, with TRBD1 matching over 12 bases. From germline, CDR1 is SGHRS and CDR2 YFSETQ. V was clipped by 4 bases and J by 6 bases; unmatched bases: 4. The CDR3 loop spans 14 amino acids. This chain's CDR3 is CASSTGTGGDGYTF. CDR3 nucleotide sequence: TGCGCCAGCAGCACCGGGACAGGGGGCGATGGCTACACCTTC.

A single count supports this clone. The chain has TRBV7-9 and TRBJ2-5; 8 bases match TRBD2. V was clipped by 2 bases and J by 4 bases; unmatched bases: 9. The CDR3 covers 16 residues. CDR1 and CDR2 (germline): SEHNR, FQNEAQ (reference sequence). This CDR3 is CASSLRVGGAGETQYF. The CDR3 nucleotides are TGTGCCAGCAGCTTAAGGGTCGGGGGGGCAGGAGAGACCCAGTACTTC. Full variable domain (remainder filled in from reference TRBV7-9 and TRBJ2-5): DTGVSQNPRHKITKRGQNVTFRCDPISEHNRLYWYRQTLGQGPEFLTYFQNEAQLEKSRLLSDRFSAERPKGSFSTLEIQRTEQGDSAMYLCASSLRVGGAGETQYFGPGTRLLVL.

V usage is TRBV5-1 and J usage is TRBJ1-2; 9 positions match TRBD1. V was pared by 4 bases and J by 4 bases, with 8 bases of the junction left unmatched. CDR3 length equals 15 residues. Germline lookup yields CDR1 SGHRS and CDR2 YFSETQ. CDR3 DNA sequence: TGCGCCAGCAGCCCGAACCCGGGACAGGGCTATGGCTACACCTTC. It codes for CASSPNPGQGYGYTF.

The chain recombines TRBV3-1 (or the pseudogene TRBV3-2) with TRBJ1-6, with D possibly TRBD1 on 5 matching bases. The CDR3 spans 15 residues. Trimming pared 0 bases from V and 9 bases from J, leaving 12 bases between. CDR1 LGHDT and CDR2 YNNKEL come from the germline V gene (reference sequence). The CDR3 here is CASSQEYQGSSPLHF. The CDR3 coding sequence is TGTGCCAGCAGCCAAGAGTACCAGGGTTCTTCACCCCTCCACTTT.

The CDR3 loop is CASSPGTSGGEEDTQYF. The CDR3 DNA reads as TGTGCCAGCAGCCCCGGGACTAGCGGGGGGGAGGAAGATACGCAGTATTTT. The rearrangement joins TRBV12-1 to TRBJ2-3; the table's D call, TRBD2, was not checked against the DNA. TRBV12-1 is flagged as a pseudogene. There are 17 residues in the CDR3.

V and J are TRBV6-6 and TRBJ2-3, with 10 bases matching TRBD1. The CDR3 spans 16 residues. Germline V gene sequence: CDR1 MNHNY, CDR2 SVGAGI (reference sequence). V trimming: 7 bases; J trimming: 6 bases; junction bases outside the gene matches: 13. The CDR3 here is CASNLLRDRGWDTQYF. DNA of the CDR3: TGTGCCAGCAACCTACTCCGGGACAGGGGTTGGGATACGCAGTATTTT.

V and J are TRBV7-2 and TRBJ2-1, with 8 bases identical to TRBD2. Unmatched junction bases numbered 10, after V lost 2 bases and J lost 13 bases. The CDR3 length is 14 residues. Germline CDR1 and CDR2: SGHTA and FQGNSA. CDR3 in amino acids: CASSLSVGGLAQFF. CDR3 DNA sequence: TGTGCCAGCAGCTTATCGGTGGGTGGACTAGCCCAGTTCTTC.

CDR3 bases: TGTGCCAGCAGCCAGGTAGCGGGGCTACCGCCCCAGTACTTC. Amino acid sequence: CASSQVAGLPPQYF. The chain employs TRBV3-1 (or the pseudogene TRBV3-2) and TRBJ2-5, with 8 nucleotides matching TRBD2. Looked up from germline, CDR1 is LGHDT and CDR2 is YNNKEL (reference sequence). With V trimmed by 3 bases and J by 9 bases, 9 bases remained unmatched. This CDR3 has 14 amino acids.

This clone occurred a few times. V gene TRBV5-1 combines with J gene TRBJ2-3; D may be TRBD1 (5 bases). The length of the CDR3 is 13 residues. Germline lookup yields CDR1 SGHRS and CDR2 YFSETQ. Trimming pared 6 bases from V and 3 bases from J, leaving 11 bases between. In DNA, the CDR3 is TGCGCCAGCACCTCACAGGTTACAGATACGCAGTATTTT. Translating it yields CASTSQVTDTQYF.

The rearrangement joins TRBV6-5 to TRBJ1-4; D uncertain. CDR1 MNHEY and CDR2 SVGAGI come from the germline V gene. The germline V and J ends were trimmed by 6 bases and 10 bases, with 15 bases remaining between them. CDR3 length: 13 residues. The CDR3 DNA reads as TGTGCCAGCAGCCCCCCTGGTAGAGGAAAACTGTTTTTT. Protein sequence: CASSPPGRGKLFF.

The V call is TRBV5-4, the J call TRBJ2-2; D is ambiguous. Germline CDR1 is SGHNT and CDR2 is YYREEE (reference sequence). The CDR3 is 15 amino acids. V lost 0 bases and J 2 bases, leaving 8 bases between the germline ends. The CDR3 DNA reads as TGTGCCAGCAGCTTGGGATTCCTAAACACCGGGGAGCTGTTTTTT. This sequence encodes CASSLGFLNTGELFF.

CDR3 DNA: TGTGCCTGGAGTGGCCTTGGACAGGGTGACGGGGGCTACACCTTC. Translated: CAWSGLGQGDGGYTF. The chain recombines TRBV30 with TRBJ1-2; 8 nucleotides align to TRBD1. The V and J ends lost 1 base and 8 bases, in that order; junction bases with no gene match: 12. This CDR3 has 15 amino acids. Germline CDR1 is GTSNPN and CDR2 is SVGIG (reference sequence).

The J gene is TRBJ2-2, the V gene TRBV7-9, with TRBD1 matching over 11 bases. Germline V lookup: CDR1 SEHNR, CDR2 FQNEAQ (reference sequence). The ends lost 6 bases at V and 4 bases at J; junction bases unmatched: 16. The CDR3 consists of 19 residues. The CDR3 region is CASSPSLDRGRRSTGELFF. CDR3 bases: TGTGCCAGCAGTCCGAGCCTGGACAGGGGGCGCCGAAGCACCGGGGAGCTGTTTTTT.

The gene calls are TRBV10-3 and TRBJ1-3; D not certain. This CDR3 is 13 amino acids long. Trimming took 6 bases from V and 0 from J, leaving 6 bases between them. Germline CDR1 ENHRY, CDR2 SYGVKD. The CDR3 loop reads CAIRDYSGNTIYF. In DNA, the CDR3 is TGTGCCATCAGGGACTACTCTGGAAACACCATATATTTT.

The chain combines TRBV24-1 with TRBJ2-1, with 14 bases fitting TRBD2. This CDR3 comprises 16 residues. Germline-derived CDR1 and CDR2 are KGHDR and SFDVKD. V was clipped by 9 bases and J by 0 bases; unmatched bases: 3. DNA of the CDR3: TGTGCCACCGGCGGGACTAGCGGGGGCTCCTACAATGAGCAGTTCTTC. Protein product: CATGGTSGGSYNEQFF.

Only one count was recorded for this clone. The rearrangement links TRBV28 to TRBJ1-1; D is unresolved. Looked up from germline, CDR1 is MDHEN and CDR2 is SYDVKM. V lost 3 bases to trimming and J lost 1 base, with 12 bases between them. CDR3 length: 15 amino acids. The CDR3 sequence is CASSLGSASNTEAFF. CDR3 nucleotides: TGTGCCAGCAGTTTGGGTAGCGCCTCGAACACTGAAGCTTTCTTT.

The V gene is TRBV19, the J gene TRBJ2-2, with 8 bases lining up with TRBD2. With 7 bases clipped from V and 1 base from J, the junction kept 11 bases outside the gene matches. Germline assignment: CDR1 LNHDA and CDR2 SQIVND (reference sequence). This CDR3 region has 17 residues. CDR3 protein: CASTPRFRGGNTGELFF. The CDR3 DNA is TGTGCCAGTACGCCCCGGTTCCGGGGGGGGAACACCGGGGAGCTGTTTTTT.

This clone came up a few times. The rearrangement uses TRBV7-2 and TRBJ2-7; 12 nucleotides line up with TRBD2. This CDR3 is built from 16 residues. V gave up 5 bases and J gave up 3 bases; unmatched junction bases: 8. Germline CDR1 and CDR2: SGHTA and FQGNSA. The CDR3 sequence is CASSGSSGGALYEQYF. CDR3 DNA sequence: TGTGCCAGCAGCGGGTCTAGCGGGGGGGCTCTCTACGAGCAGTACTTC.

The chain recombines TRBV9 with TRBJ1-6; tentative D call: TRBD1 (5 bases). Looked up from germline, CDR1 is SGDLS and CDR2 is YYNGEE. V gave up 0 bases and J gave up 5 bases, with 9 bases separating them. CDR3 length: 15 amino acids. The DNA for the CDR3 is TGTGCCAGCAGCGTAGACGGAGGGGATAATTCACCCCTCCACTTT. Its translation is CASSVDGGDNSPLHF.

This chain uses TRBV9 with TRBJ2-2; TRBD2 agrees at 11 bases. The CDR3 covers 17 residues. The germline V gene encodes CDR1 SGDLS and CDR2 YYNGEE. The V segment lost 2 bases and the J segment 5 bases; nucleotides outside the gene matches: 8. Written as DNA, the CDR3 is TGTGCCAGCAGCGTCGGTTTAGCGGGGGGGCGGACCGGGGAGCTGTTTTTT. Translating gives CASSVGLAGGRTGELFF. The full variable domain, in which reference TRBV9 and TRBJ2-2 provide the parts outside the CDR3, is DSGVTQTPKHLITATGQRVTLRCSPRSGDLSVYWYQQSLDQGLQFLIQYYNGEERAKGNILERFSAQQFPDLHSELNLSSLELGDSALYFCASSVGLAGGRTGELFFGEGSRLTVL.